Below are 21 T cell receptor beta chains sequenced from a single sample in a study of molecular identifiers for immune sequencing clone quantification. MiXCR, applied by TCRdb to the PCR reads, yields one record per CDR3 protein. The sample has approximately 590,000 distinct CDR3 sequences, roughly 23% seen once. Sequences were obtained from naive CD8+ T cells from blood, with Jurkat cell RNA spiked in. Subset specified: FACS-sorted CD8+CD4-CCR7+CD45RA+ naive T cells. The source is a human donor in good health. Some libraries in this study had Jurkat cell RNA spiked in.

The table lists this clonotype with a count of one. The chain recombines TRBV25-1 with TRBJ2-2; 9 nucleotides line up with TRBD1. Germline values: CDR1 MGHDK, CDR2 SYGVNS. The CDR3 totals 18 residues. V trimming: 1 base; J trimming: 4 bases; junction bases outside the gene matches: 10. The chain's CDR3 is CASSELEGRTGVTGELFF. The CDR3 DNA reads TGTGCCAGCAGTGAATTGGAAGGGCGGACAGGGGTCACCGGGGAGCTGTTTTTT. The whole variable domain, remainder taken from reference TRBV25-1 and TRBJ2-2, is EADIYQTPRYLVIGTGKKITLECSQTMGHDKMYWYQQDPGMELHLIHYSYGVNSTEKGDLSSESTVSRIRTEHFPLTLESARPSHTSQYLCASSELEGRTGVTGELFFGEGSRLTVL.

This clonotype was recorded once. One base away lies a much larger clone, so this may be a sequencing read error. The chain employs TRBV7-9 and TRBJ1-1; TRBD1 is a possible D gene (5 bases). V was trimmed by 7 bases and J by 5 bases, leaving 14 bases between them. Germline V CDR1 and CDR2: SEHNR, FQNEAQ (reference sequence). There are 13 residues in the CDR3. CDR3 amino acids: CASIKTGGTEAFF. CDR3 coding DNA: TGTGCCAGCATCAAAACTGGGGGGACTGAAGCTTTCTTT.

The chain uses TRBV6-5 and TRBJ2-3; 11 positions match TRBD2. Germline V gives CDR1 MNHEY, CDR2 SVGAGI. The ends lost 6 bases at V and 0 bases at J; junction bases unmatched: 5. This CDR3 comprises 16 residues. CDR3 in DNA: TGTGCCAGCAGAAGGGGACTAGCGGAGAGCACAGATACGCAGTATTTT. It yields the protein CASRRGLAESTDTQYF.

With respect to this clonotype: An end of the junction differs from the germline gene, which may be a read error. The gene calls are TRBV18 and TRBJ2-5; D call uncertain. Per germline, CDR1 KGHSH and CDR2 LQKENI. This CDR3 has 13 amino acids. The CDR3 is CASSPGFKETQCF. CDR3 DNA: TGTGCCAGCTCACCAGGCTTTAAAGAGACCCAGTGCTTC.

Remarks on this clonotype: It may be a read error: a sequence one base away is much more abundant. The rearrangement joins TRBV4-3 to TRBJ1-1; possible D gene TRBD1, 5 bases. The CDR3 spans 14 residues. V was shortened by 0 bases and J by 9 bases, with 14 bases between the two germline ends. Per the germline V gene, CDR1 is LGHNA and CDR2 is YSLEER. This CDR3 is CASSQEIRGTQAFF. DNA of the CDR3: TGCGCCAGCAGCCAAGAAATAAGGGGAACTCAAGCTTTCTTT.

This clonotype was seen ten or more times. The V gene is TRBV27, the J gene TRBJ2-7, with D perhaps TRBD1 or TRBD2 (5 bases each). The CDR3 length is 14 residues. The germline V and J ends were trimmed by 7 bases and 2 bases, with 15 bases remaining between them. Per the germline V gene, CDR1 is MNHEY and CDR2 is SMNVEV (reference sequence). CDR3 amino acids: CASTQWQGAYEQYF. The DNA for the CDR3 is TGTGCCAGCACTCAGTGGCAGGGAGCCTACGAGCAGTACTTC.

J is TRBJ2-7 and V is TRBV11-2; perhaps TRBD1 as D (5 bases). The CDR3 totals 13 residues. Trimming removed 6 bases from V and 4 bases from J, with 13 bases in between. Germline loops: CDR1 SGHAT, CDR2 FQNNGV. The CDR3 coding sequence is TGTGCCAGCAGACTCCTTTCAGGGTACGAGCAGTACTTC. As protein: CASRLLSGYEQYF.

This sequence joins TRBV14 and TRBJ2-1; D is ambiguous. Trimming took 1 base from V and 10 from J, leaving 14 bases between them. The CDR3 length is 14 residues. From germline, CDR1 is SGHDN and CDR2 FVKESK. The CDR3 here is CASSQGLLFWEQFF. The CDR3 bases are TGTGCCAGCAGCCAAGGTTTGCTCTTTTGGGAGCAGTTCTTC.

The chain links TRBV28 to TRBJ2-3; 11 bases are a match to TRBD2. Germline trimming cut 6 bases from V and 0 bases from J; bases unmatched to any gene: 2. Germline assignment: CDR1 MDHEN and CDR2 SYDVKM. This CDR3 is built from 15 residues. The CDR3 is CASRGTSGSTDTQYF. The DNA of the CDR3 is TGTGCCAGCAGGGGGACTAGCGGAAGCACAGATACGCAGTATTTT.

With regard to this clonotype: A much larger clone lies one base from this, so it may be a read error. V and J are TRBV29-1 and TRBJ1-2; D unresolved. The CDR3 has 13 residues. CDR1 SQVTM and CDR2 ANQGSEA come from the germline V gene. CDR3 loop: CSASVAGAFGYSF. CDR3 nucleotides: TGCAGCGCCTCCGTAGCAGGAGCCTTTGGCTACAGCTTC.

A note on this clonotype: A clone one base away is much larger, so this may be a read error. The chain couples TRBV4-1 to TRBJ2-7; weak D call: TRBD1 (6 bases). Trimming shortened V by 4 bases and J by 0 bases, and 13 bases separated the two germline ends. The length of the CDR3 is 15 residues. Per the germline V gene, CDR1 is MGHRA and CDR2 is YSYEKL. CDR3 amino acids: CASSRDTGSSYEQYF. The CDR3 DNA sequence: TGCGCCAGCAGCCGAGATACAGGGAGCTCCTACGAGCAGTACTTC.

This clonotype was counted at least ten times. This chain links TRBV29-1 with TRBJ1-2; 7 bases are shared with TRBD1. J lost 1 base, V lost 6 bases, and 5 bases had no gene match. The CDR3 runs to 13 residues. CDR1 and CDR2 from the germline V gene are SQVTM and ANQGSEA. CDR3: CSVENRGNYGYTF. CDR3 coding DNA: TGCAGCGTGGAAAACAGGGGTAACTATGGCTACACCTTC.

With regard to this clonotype: It may be a read error: a sequence one base away is much more abundant. V gene TRBV29-1 combines with J gene TRBJ2-1; 13 nucleotides agree with TRBD2. This CDR3 has 15 residues. Germline assignment: CDR1 SQVTM and CDR2 ANQGSEA. The CDR3 coding sequence is TGCGGCGTTCCCAGACTAGCGGGAGGTAAGAATGAGCAGTTCTTC. Amino acids: CGVPRLAGGKNEQFF.

This clonotype was found a few times. The chain carries TRBV28 and TRBJ2-7; D is perhaps TRBD1 (7 bases). Germline V gene lookup returns CDR1 MDHEN and CDR2 SYDVKM. CDR3 length: 15 residues. Deletions cut 5 bases from V and 7 bases from J, with 21 bases between. The CDR3 sequence is CASSAPAGGIREQYF. DNA for the CDR3: TGTGCCAGCAGTGCCCCCGCAGGGGGGATAAGGGAGCAGTACTTC.

In this sample, this clonotype turned up a few times. The gene calls are TRBV11-2 and TRBJ2-1; 8 nucleotides line up with TRBD2. Germline V gives CDR1 SGHAT, CDR2 FQNNGV. The CDR3 covers 15 residues. Trimming cost V 3 bases and J 4 bases; bases outside gene matches: 5. CDR3 coding DNA: TGTGCCAGCAGCTTCGGGACTAGGCCATACAATGAGCAGTTCTTC. It specifies CASSFGTRPYNEQFF.

In its sample, this clonotype was seen many times. V and J are TRBV29-1 and TRBJ2-2, with D maybe TRBD2 (6 bases). This CDR3 has 13 amino acids. Germline V gene lookup returns CDR1 SQVTM and CDR2 ANQGSEA. Trimming cost V 5 bases and J 7 bases, with 14 bases left between them. CDR3 nucleotide sequence: TGCAGCGTTCCCTCCGGGGGTGGCGGGGAGCTGTTTTTT. It yields the protein CSVPSGGGGELFF.

Only a few counts were recorded for this clonotype. V and J are TRBV27 and TRBJ2-1, with D perhaps TRBD1 or TRBD2 (5 bases each). Germline-derived CDR1 and CDR2 are MNHEY and SMNVEV (reference sequence). The CDR3 contains 13 residues. The V and J ends lost 4 bases and 6 bases respectively, with 10 bases between them. The CDR3 DNA follows: TGTGCCAGCAGTTCCGGGACCCTCAATGAGCAGTTCTTC. Amino acids: CASSSGTLNEQFF.

In this sample, this clonotype turned up a few times. The chain uses TRBV7-9 and TRBJ1-5; D is possibly TRBD1 (5 bases). The germline V and J ends were trimmed by 1 base and 6 bases, with 10 bases remaining between them. The CDR3 loop spans 14 amino acids. The germline V gene has CDR1 SEHNR and CDR2 FQNEAQ (reference sequence). CDR3 sequence (DNA): TGTGCCAGCAGCTTAGTGGGGACGAGTCAGCCCCAGCATTTT. Amino acid sequence: CASSLVGTSQPQHF.

V usage is TRBV10-3 and J usage is TRBJ2-5; TRBD1 is a possible D gene (6 bases). CDR3 length: 16 amino acids. Germline V gene sequence: CDR1 ENHRY, CDR2 SYGVKD. The V and J ends lost 0 bases and 5 bases respectively, with 16 bases between them. Written as DNA, the CDR3 is TGTGCCATCAGTGAGTCGAGGACAGAGCTAGGGGAGACCCAGTACTTC. This translates into CAISESRTELGETQYF.

CDR3 in DNA: TGTGCCAGCGGCAACCCGACTAGCGGGATTTCAAGATTCACAGATACGCAGTATTTT. It is translated as CASGNPTSGISRFTDTQYF. V is TRBV7-9 and J is TRBJ2-3, with TRBD2 matching 11 bases. CDR3 length: 19 amino acids. J gave up 2 bases and V 8 bases, and 18 bases lay outside the gene matches. Germline values: CDR1 SEHNR, CDR2 FQNEAQ (reference sequence).

This clonotype turned up a few times. The chain couples TRBV11-2 to TRBJ2-2; 7 nucleotides agree with TRBD2. The germline V gene encodes CDR1 SGHAT and CDR2 FQNNGV. The CDR3 has 15 amino acids. With V trimmed by 2 bases and J by 4 bases, 4 bases remained unmatched. CDR3 in DNA: TGTGCCAGCAGCTTACTCGGACTAGGCACCGGGGAGCTGTTTTTT. Its protein product is CASSLLGLGTGELFF. The full variable domain, rest sourced from reference TRBV11-2 and TRBJ2-2, is EAGVAQSPRYKIIEKRQSVAFWCNPISGHATLYWYQQILGQGPKLLIQFQNNGVVDDSQLPKDRFSAERLKGVDSTLKIQPAKLEDSAVYLCASSLLGLGTGELFFGEGSRLTVL.